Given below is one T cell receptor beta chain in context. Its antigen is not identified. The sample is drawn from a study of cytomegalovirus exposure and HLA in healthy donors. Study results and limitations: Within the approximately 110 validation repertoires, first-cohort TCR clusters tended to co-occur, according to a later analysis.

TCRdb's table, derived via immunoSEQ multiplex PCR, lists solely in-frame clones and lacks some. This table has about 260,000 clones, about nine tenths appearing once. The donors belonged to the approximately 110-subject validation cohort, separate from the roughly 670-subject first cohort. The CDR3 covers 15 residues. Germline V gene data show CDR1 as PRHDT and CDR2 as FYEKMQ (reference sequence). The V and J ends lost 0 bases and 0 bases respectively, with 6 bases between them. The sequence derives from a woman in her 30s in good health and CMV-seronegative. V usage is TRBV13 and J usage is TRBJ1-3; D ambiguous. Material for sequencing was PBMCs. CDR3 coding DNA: TGTGCCAGCAGCTTAGGGGGGAACTCTGGAAACACCATATATTTT. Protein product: CASSLGGNSGNTIYF.